The 7 T cell receptor beta chains below come from one sample, sequenced in a study of T cells after yellow fever vaccination. TCRdb reanalysed the 5' RACE reads using MiXCR and keeps one entry per CDR3 protein. The sample has around 610,000 distinct CDR3 sequences; about 14% are singletons. Specimen: PBMCs, collected on the day of the yellow fever booster vaccination. These receptors all stem from a man aged 30-40 years who received the YFV17D yellow fever vaccine.

The rearrangement joins TRBV11-2 to TRBJ1-2; TRBD1 is a possible D gene (5 bases). The CDR3 consists of 14 residues. Trimming shortened V by 5 bases and J by 4 bases, and 14 bases separated the two germline ends. Germline V lookup: CDR1 SGHAT, CDR2 FQNNGV. The CDR3 region is CASSLQEGSYGYTF. The CDR3 bases are TGTGCCAGCAGCCTTCAGGAGGGGAGCTATGGCTACACCTTC.

This clonotype was counted between two and nine times. The chain employs TRBV19 and TRBJ2-7; a possible D gene is TRBD2 (6 bases). The V gene's germline CDR1 is LNHDA and CDR2 SQIVND (reference sequence). The CDR3 spans 15 residues. Trimming stripped 5 bases from V and 6 bases from J, with 20 bases between. CDR3 loop: CASSLEGRSLGEQYF. The CDR3 DNA reads TGTGCCAGTAGTCTCGAAGGGAGGAGCCTTGGCGAGCAGTACTTC.

Only a few counts were recorded for this clonotype. The rearrangement joins TRBV6-1 to TRBJ1-2; tentative D call: TRBD1 (5 bases). Germline CDR1 is MNHNS and CDR2 is SASEGT. CDR3 size: 12 residues. With 10 bases removed from V and 8 bases from J, the gap between germline ends came to 17 bases. CDR3 residues: CATEGWIGGYTF. CDR3 coding DNA: TGTGCCACCGAGGGGTGGATCGGGGGCTACACCTTC.

V gene TRBV21-1 combines with J gene TRBJ1-5; the listed D gene, TRBD1, was not tested against the DNA. TRBV21-1 is a recognized pseudogene. The CDR3 runs to 16 residues. CDR3 residues: CASKRGQGARNQPQHF. The CDR3 DNA reads TGTGCCAGCAAAAGGGGACAGGGGGCGCGCAATCAGCCCCAGCATTTT.

This clonotype was seen a handful of times. The chain combines TRBV29-1 with TRBJ1-5; 8 bases fit TRBD1. J was trimmed by 4 bases and V by 4 bases; bases with no gene match: 3. CDR3 size: 13 residues. The germline V gene encodes CDR1 SQVTM and CDR2 ANQGSEA. The CDR3 loop is CSVGTGTNQPQHF. In DNA form, the CDR3 reads TGCAGCGTTGGGACAGGGACGAATCAGCCCCAGCATTTT.

This clonotype was counted a few times. This chain connects TRBV9 to TRBJ2-7, with TRBD2 identical over 9 bases. V shed 0 bases, J shed 3 bases, and the junction held 25 bases outside the gene matches. There are 22 residues in the CDR3. Germline lookup yields CDR1 SGDLS and CDR2 YYNGEE. CDR3 sequence (DNA): TGTGCCAGCAGCGTAGGGTCAGGGGAAAAGAGCGGAGTAGCGGGAGTTTTCTACGAGCAGTACTTC. Amino acid sequence: CASSVGSGEKSGVAGVFYEQYF.

The sample holds a few counts of this clonotype. The rearrangement links TRBV28 to TRBJ2-6; D gene ambiguous. Germline CDR1 and CDR2: MDHEN and SYDVKM. The CDR3 has 15 amino acids. V lost 4 bases and J lost 2, with 9 bases in between. Written as DNA, the CDR3 is TGTGCCAGCAGTTGGGCAGTTACTGGGGCCAACGTCCTGACTTTC. Translating gives CASSWAVTGANVLTF. Full variable domain (outside the CDR3, taken from reference TRBV28 and TRBJ2-6): DVKVTQSSRYLVKRTGEKVFLECVQDMDHENMFWYRQDPGLGLRLIYFSYDVKMKEKGDIPEGYSVSREKKERFSLILESASTNQTSMYLCASSWAVTGANVLTFGAGSRLTVL.